The 9 T cell receptor beta chains reported below all come from one sample, sequenced in a study of CD8 T cells in ankylosing spondylitis. In TCRdb, the 5' RACE reads were re-called with MiXCR into one record per CDR3 protein. This sample has just over 350,000 distinct CDR3 sequences, with more than 20% found just once. Specimen: blood, either unsorted or a sorted T cell fraction (not recorded which). All receptors derive from a male donor with ankylosing spondylitis or in good health (not recorded which).

The chain uses TRBV9 and TRBJ2-1, with D uncertain. Germline V gene lookup returns CDR1 SGDLS and CDR2 YYNGEE. This CDR3 has 12 amino acids. Trimming cost V 2 bases and J 10 bases, with 10 bases left between them. CDR3 amino acids: CASSVQDREQFF. CDR3 sequence (DNA): TGTGCCAGCAGCGTCCAGGATCGGGAGCAGTTCTTC.

This clonotype was observed a handful of times. This chain uses TRBV29-1 with TRBJ2-3; D is unresolved. The CDR3 totals 13 residues. V was clipped by 4 bases and J by 1 base, with 9 bases between them. The germline CDR1 and CDR2 sequences are SQVTM and ANQGSEA. The DNA for the CDR3 is TGCAGCGTTGTAAGATCTGGCACAGATACGCAGTATTTT. It specifies CSVVRSGTDTQYF.

This clonotype has just a few counts. V usage is TRBV11-2 and J usage is TRBJ2-7; a possible D gene is TRBD2 (6 bases). V was trimmed by 2 bases and J by 6 bases, leaving 11 bases between them. This CDR3 has 13 amino acids. Germline lookup yields CDR1 SGHAT and CDR2 FQNNGV. This CDR3 is CASSLLGGGEQYF. Written as DNA, the CDR3 is TGTGCCAGCAGCTTATTGGGAGGTGGCGAGCAGTACTTC.

This clonotype was seen more than once but under ten times. The chain couples TRBV25-1 to TRBJ1-2, with D hard to call. Trimming removed 8 bases from V and 4 bases from J, with 8 bases in between. The CDR3 has 11 amino acids. Germline values: CDR1 MGHDK, CDR2 SYGVNS. CDR3 region: CASEAGYGYTF. The CDR3 DNA reads TGTGCCAGCGAAGCAGGCTATGGCTACACCTTC.

This clonotype was observed many times. The chain carries TRBV12-3 or TRBV12-4 and TRBJ2-1; TRBD2 might be the D (5 bases). This CDR3 contains 13 residues. Trimming pared 5 bases from V and 4 bases from J, leaving 9 bases between. The CDR3: CASSPGIYNEQFF. The CDR3 nucleotides are TGTGCCAGCAGTCCGGGGATTTACAATGAGCAGTTCTTC.

This clonotype was recorded once. CDR3 protein: CASSTLAGGRIEQFF. CDR3 coding DNA: TGTGCCAGCAGCACATTAGCGGGGGGGCGAATTGAGCAGTTCTTC. The chain employs TRBV7-2 and TRBJ2-1; 11 positions agree with TRBD2. The V and J ends lost 5 bases and 9 bases, in that order; junction bases with no gene match: 9. Looked up from germline, CDR1 is SGHTA and CDR2 is FQGNSA. The CDR3 has 15 residues.

This clonotype was detected a few times. J is TRBJ2-3 and V is TRBV7-9; TRBD2 agrees at 11 bases. This CDR3 has 16 residues. The V segment lost 6 bases and the J segment 3 bases; nucleotides outside the gene matches: 8. Per the germline V gene, CDR1 is SEHNR and CDR2 is FQNEAQ (reference sequence). The CDR3 region is CASRPLAGGRTDTQYF. The CDR3 nucleotides read TGTGCCAGCAGACCCCTAGCGGGGGGCCGGACAGATACGCAGTATTTT.

This clonotype was recorded a few times. The chain carries TRBV20-1 and TRBJ2-3; D gene uncertain. V was trimmed by 4 bases and J by 0 bases, leaving 11 bases between them. Looked up from germline, CDR1 is DFQATT and CDR2 is SNEGSKA (reference sequence). The CDR3 has 14 amino acids. The CDR3 DNA follows: TGCAGTGCTACCGGTATCCATAGCACAGATACGCAGTATTTT. It translates to CSATGIHSTDTQYF.

The rearrangement joins TRBV12-3 or TRBV12-4 to TRBJ1-1; a weak D match, TRBD1 (6 bases). Trimming cost V 9 bases and J 5 bases, with 22 bases left between them. The CDR3 is 15 residues long. The CDR3, as DNA: TGTGCCAGTAAACCTACGGCAGGGGAATCTACTGAAGCTTTCTTT. Protein sequence: CASKPTAGESTEAFF.